These 5 T cell receptor beta chains were all obtained from the same sample, sequenced in a study of beta chain features in type 1 diabetes. The study reverse transcribed the entire isolated RNA, so it sequenced expressed TCRB transcripts. TCRdb keeps only in-frame clones here, not all; method: immunoSEQ multiplex PCR. This table holds roughly 400,000 clones, less than 15% found once. Sequenced: naive CD4+ T cells from blood. The origin of the receptors is a woman under 30 in good health.

This clone was observed a handful of times. V usage is TRBV30 and J usage is TRBJ2-7, with D possibly being TRBD1 (5 bases). The CDR3 contains 13 residues. Germline lookup yields CDR1 GTSNPN and CDR2 SVGIG (reference sequence). V was trimmed by 1 base and J by 4 bases, leaving 11 bases between them. The CDR3 nucleotides read TGTGCCTGGAGTGGCCTGGGGCGGTACGAGCAGTACTTC. The encoded protein is CAWSGLGRYEQYF.

This clone was counted a few times. The gene calls are TRBV19 and TRBJ1-2, with D hard to call. V gave up 5 bases and J gave up 5 bases, with 12 bases separating them. Germline lookup yields CDR1 LNHDA and CDR2 SQIVND (reference sequence). The length of the CDR3 is 13 residues. CDR3 sequence (DNA): TGTGCCAGTAGTGAAACCGCGGCGTATGGCTACACCTTC. It translates to CASSETAAYGYTF.

This clone was seen more than once but under ten times. V and J are TRBV4-3 and TRBJ2-7, with D perhaps TRBD1 (6 bases). V shed 2 bases and J shed 4 bases, with 9 bases lying between them. The CDR3 has 13 residues. The germline gives CDR1 LGHNA, CDR2 YSLEER. The CDR3: CASSQKQGYEQYF. For the CDR3, the DNA is TGCGCCAGCAGCCAAAAACAGGGATACGAGCAGTACTTC.

V is TRBV28 and J is TRBJ1-2; D not resolved. From germline, CDR1 is MDHEN and CDR2 SYDVKM. Trimming took 7 bases from V and 1 from J, leaving 7 bases between them. The length of the CDR3 is 12 residues. Here the CDR3 DNA reads TGTGCCAGCACCCCCGGTAACTATGGCTACACCTTC. Protein: CASTPGNYGYTF.

The chain recombines TRBV25-1 with TRBJ2-1; D is undetermined. Trimming cost V 3 bases and J 4 bases, with 10 bases left between them. Germline CDR1 MGHDK, CDR2 SYGVNS. CDR3 size: 14 residues. CDR3 in amino acids: CASSEAADYNEQFF. DNA of the CDR3: TGTGCCAGCAGTGAGGCGGCGGATTACAATGAGCAGTTCTTC.